This entry lists 18 T cell receptor beta chains sequenced from one sample in a study of blood T cells in healthy people across ages. With a J-beta primer mix and a sample-barcoded 5' primer, a second PCR ran about 7 to 11 cycles. TCRdb re-derived calls from the 5' RACE reads in MiXCR, one entry per CDR3 protein. This table holds 1.5 million to 2 million distinct CDR3 sequences, around 48% found once. The specimen was blood. The receptors were gathered from a woman aged 40 to 50 in good health.

The rearrangement uses TRBV28 and TRBJ1-2, with D possibly TRBD1 on 5 matching bases. The ends were cut back, 3 bases at V and 7 bases at J, with 9 bases in the middle. The germline V gene has CDR1 MDHEN and CDR2 SYDVKM. This CDR3 contains 12 residues. CDR3 sequence: CASSFWGSGYTF. DNA for the CDR3: TGTGCCAGCAGTTTTTGGGGGTCTGGCTACACCTTC.

There are a few counts of this clonotype. This rearrangement joins TRBV4-3 to TRBJ2-3; D uncertain. This CDR3 contains 17 residues. Germline loops: CDR1 LGHNA, CDR2 YSLEER. V lost 0 bases to trimming and J lost 1 base, with 14 bases between them. In DNA, the CDR3 is TGCGCCAGCAGCCAAGACGTCTGGGAATACGGCACAGATACGCAGTATTTT. It specifies CASSQDVWEYGTDTQYF.

Here the CDR3 reads CASSLGMDRGRSPYEQYF. CDR3 DNA: TGTGCCAGCAGCTTAGGGATGGACAGGGGCCGTTCTCCCTACGAGCAGTACTTC. The chain recombines TRBV11-2 with TRBJ2-5, with TRBD1 matching 9 bases. The end of the DNA aligns better with TRBJ2-7, so the J call may be wrong. The CDR3 has 18 amino acids. Germline V gives CDR1 SGHAT, CDR2 FQNNGV.

CDR3 in DNA: TGCGCCAGCAGCCCCCACACGGGGGGATCGGTGAACACTGAAGCTTTCTTT. This codes for CASSPHTGGSVNTEAFF. This chain uses TRBV5-1 with TRBJ1-1; tentatively, D is TRBD1 (5 bases). V lost 4 bases, J lost 0 bases, and 19 bases lay in between. Germline lookup yields CDR1 SGHRS and CDR2 YFSETQ. The CDR3 runs 17 residues.

The CDR3 reads CASSLEGLAGKETQYF. CDR3 sequence (DNA): TGTGCCAGCAGCTTAGAAGGACTAGCGGGGAAAGAGACCCAGTACTTC. The chain has TRBV7-2 and TRBJ2-5, with TRBD2 matching over 12 bases. CDR1 is SGHTA and CDR2 is FQGNSA in the germline V gene. CDR3 length: 16 amino acids. The V segment lost 1 base and the J segment 3 bases; nucleotides outside the gene matches: 3.

This rearrangement joins TRBV15 to TRBJ2-3, with D tentatively TRBD1 (6 bases). Germline V gives CDR1 LNHNV, CDR2 YYDKDF (reference sequence). V was clipped by 5 bases and J by 2 bases, with 17 bases between them. CDR3 length: 16 residues. CDR3 sequence (DNA): TGTGCCACCAGCGGGCAGGGGAAAGGAAACACAGATACGCAGTATTTT. Its protein is CATSGQGKGNTDTQYF. The whole variable domain, filled in from reference TRBV15 and TRBJ2-3, reads DAMVIQNPRYQVTQFGKPVTLSCSQTLNHNVMYWYQQKSSQAPKLLFHYYDKDFNNEADTPDNFQSRRPNTSFCFLDIRSPGLGDTAMYLCATSGQGKGNTDTQYFGPGTRLTVL.

This chain joins TRBV20-1 and TRBJ2-4; D possibly corresponds to TRBD2 (6 bases). CDR1 and CDR2 from the germline V gene are DFQATT and SNEGSKA (reference sequence). V was shortened by 3 bases and J by 0 bases, with 9 bases between the two germline ends. The CDR3 is made up of 14 amino acids. DNA for the CDR3: TGCAGTGCTAGTGCGGGGCGAGCCAAAAACATTCAGTACTTC. Protein: CSASAGRAKNIQYF.

The chain links TRBV20-1 to TRBJ2-3; D call uncertain. Trimming removed 0 bases at V and 1 base at J, with 8 bases between. The CDR3 has 14 amino acids. In germline, CDR1 is DFQATT, CDR2 SNEGSKA (reference sequence). CDR3 residues: CSARDRIRTDTQYF. DNA for the CDR3: TGCAGTGCTAGAGATCGGATTCGCACAGATACGCAGTATTTT.

J is TRBJ2-1 and V is TRBV29-1, with a tentative D call TRBD2 (7 bases). With 7 bases removed from V and 6 bases from J, the gap between germline ends came to 16 bases. Germline V gene sequence: CDR1 SQVTM, CDR2 ANQGSEA. This CDR3 contains 13 residues. The CDR3 here is CSAVGGPGNEQFF. DNA of the CDR3: TGCAGCGCCGTGGGGGGGCCTGGCAATGAGCAGTTCTTC.

The chain combines TRBV27 with TRBJ1-4, with 10 bases identical to TRBD1. With V trimmed by 5 bases and J by 3 bases, 6 bases remained unmatched. The CDR3 is 16 residues long. Germline V CDR1 and CDR2: MNHEY, SMNVEV (reference sequence). In DNA form, the CDR3 reads TGTGCCAGCAGTCCTCGACAGGGGGCACCTAATGAAAAACTGTTTTTT. Amino acid sequence: CASSPRQGAPNEKLFF.

The chain is built from TRBV12-3 or TRBV12-4 and TRBJ1-4; D uncertain. Trimming took 7 bases from V and 8 from J, leaving 8 bases between them. The CDR3 covers 11 residues. CDR3 sequence reads: CASTPGEKLFF. In nucleotides, the CDR3 is TGTGCCAGCACTCCGGGGGAAAAACTGTTTTTT.

This chain uses TRBV6-2 or TRBV6-3 with TRBJ1-1; weak D call: TRBD1 (5 bases). The CDR3 has 16 amino acids. Per germline, CDR1 MNHEY and CDR2 SVGEGT. The chain's CDR3 is CAVLPEGNRGNTEAFF. The CDR3 DNA reads as TGTGCTGTCCTTCCCGAGGGGAACCGTGGGAACACTGAAGCTTTCTTT.

V is TRBV29-1 and J is TRBJ2-5, with TRBD2 matching over 7 bases. Germline V gene data show CDR1 as SQVTM and CDR2 as ANQGSEA. V lost 6 bases, J lost 0 bases, and 7 bases stayed unmatched. This CDR3 is built from 14 residues. CDR3 in amino acids: CSVARGEDQETQYF. CDR3 DNA: TGCAGCGTGGCTCGGGGGGAGGACCAAGAGACCCAGTACTTC.

This clonotype was counted only a few times. The V and J genes are TRBV5-5 and TRBJ1-2; D not resolved. Germline loops: CDR1 SGHKS, CDR2 YYEKEE (reference sequence). CDR3 size: 14 residues. V lost 4 bases, J lost 4 bases, and 14 bases lay in between. CDR3 sequence: CASSPEPYPYGYTF. The CDR3 DNA follows: TGTGCCAGCAGCCCGGAACCATACCCCTATGGCTACACCTTC. Full variable domain (missing parts from reference TRBV5-5 and TRBJ1-2): DAGVTQSPTHLIKTRGQQVTLRCSPISGHKSVSWYQQVLGQGPQFIFQYYEKEERGRGNFPDRFSARQFPNYSSELNVNALLLGDSALYLCASSPEPYPYGYTFGSGTRLTVV.

The chain combines TRBV9 with TRBJ2-2, with 12 positions matching TRBD1. Trimming at V came to 4 bases and at J to 6 bases, leaving 7 bases not matched to a gene. There are 16 residues in the CDR3. CDR1 and CDR2 from the germline V gene are SGDLS and YYNGEE. The CDR3 is CASSKPGQGAAGELFF. In DNA form, the CDR3 reads TGTGCCAGCAGCAAGCCGGGACAGGGGGCGGCCGGGGAGCTGTTTTTT.

This clonotype was found a few times. This sequence joins TRBV9 and TRBJ1-1; 8 bases are shared with TRBD1. Germline V gene lookup returns CDR1 SGDLS and CDR2 YYNGEE. The CDR3 runs to 15 residues. Trimming took 0 bases from V and 4 from J; bases not matched to a gene: 5. The CDR3 is CASSVGDRPSTEAFF. The CDR3, as DNA: TGTGCCAGCAGCGTAGGGGACAGGCCAAGCACTGAAGCTTTCTTT.

There are a few counts of this clonotype. This sequence joins TRBV27 and TRBJ2-7, with D perhaps matching TRBD2 (6 bases). V was cut by 6 bases and J by 2 bases, with 8 bases left in between. Germline V CDR1 and CDR2: MNHEY, SMNVEV (reference sequence). The length of the CDR3 is 12 residues. CDR3 sequence reads: CASRRTTYEQYF. In nucleotides, the CDR3 is TGTGCCAGCAGGAGGACTACCTACGAGCAGTACTTC.

The chain has TRBV7-8 and TRBJ1-5; the D gene is possibly TRBD1 (6 bases). The CDR3 loop spans 16 amino acids. Germline loops: CDR1 SGHVS, CDR2 FQNEAQ. V was trimmed by 1 base and J by 3 bases, leaving 13 bases between them. CDR3 nucleotides: TGTGCCAGCAGCTTAGAGTCCCAGGGGCTCAATCAGCCCCAGCATTTT. Encoded protein: CASSLESQGLNQPQHF.